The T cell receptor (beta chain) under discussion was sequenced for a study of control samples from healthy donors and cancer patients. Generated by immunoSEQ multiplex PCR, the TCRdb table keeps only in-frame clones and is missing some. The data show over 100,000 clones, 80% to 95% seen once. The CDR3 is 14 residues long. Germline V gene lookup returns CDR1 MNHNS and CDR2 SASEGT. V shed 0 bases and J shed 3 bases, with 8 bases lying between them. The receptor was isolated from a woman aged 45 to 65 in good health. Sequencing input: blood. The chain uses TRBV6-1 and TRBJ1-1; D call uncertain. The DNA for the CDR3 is TGTGCCAGCAGTGAAGCGCTTGGTCACACTGAAGCTTTCTTT. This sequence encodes CASSEALGHTEAFF.